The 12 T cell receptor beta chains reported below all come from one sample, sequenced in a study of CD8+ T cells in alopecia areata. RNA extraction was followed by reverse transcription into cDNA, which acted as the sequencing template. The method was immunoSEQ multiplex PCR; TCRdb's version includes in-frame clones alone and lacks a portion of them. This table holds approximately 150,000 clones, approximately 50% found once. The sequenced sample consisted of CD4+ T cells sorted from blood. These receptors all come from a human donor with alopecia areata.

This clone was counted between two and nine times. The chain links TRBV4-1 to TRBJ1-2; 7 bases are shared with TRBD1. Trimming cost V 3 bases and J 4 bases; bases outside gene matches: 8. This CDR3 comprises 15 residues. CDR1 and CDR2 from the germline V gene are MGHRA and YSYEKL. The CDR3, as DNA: TGCGCCAGCAGCCAGGAATCCGGGACAGCCTATGGCTACACCTTC. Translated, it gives CASSQESGTAYGYTF.

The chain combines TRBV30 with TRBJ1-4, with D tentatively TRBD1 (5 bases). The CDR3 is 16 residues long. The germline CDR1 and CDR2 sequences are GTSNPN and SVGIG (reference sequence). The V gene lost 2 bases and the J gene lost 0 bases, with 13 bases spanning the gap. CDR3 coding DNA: TGTGCCTGGAGTCTCTCAGGGTCATCAACTAATGAAAAACTGTTTTTT. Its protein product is CAWSLSGSSTNEKLFF.

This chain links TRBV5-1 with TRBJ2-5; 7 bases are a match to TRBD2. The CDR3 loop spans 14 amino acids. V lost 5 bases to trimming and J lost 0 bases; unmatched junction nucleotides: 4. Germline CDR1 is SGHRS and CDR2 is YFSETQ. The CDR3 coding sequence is TGCGCCAGCAGGACGGGAGGTAACCAAGAGACCCAGTACTTC. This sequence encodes CASRTGGNQETQYF.

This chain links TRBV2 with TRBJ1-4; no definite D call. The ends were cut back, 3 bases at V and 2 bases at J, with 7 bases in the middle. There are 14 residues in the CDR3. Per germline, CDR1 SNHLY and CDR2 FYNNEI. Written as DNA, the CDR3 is TGTGCCAGCAGTGACCATCCGACTAATGAAAAACTGTTTTTT. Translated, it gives CASSDHPTNEKLFF.

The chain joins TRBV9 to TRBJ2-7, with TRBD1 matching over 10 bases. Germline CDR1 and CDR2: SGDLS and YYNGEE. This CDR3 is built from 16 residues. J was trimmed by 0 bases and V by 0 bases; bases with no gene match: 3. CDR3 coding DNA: TGTGCCAGCAGCGTAGGGGGACAGGGGAGCTCCTACGAGCAGTACTTC. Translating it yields CASSVGGQGSSYEQYF.

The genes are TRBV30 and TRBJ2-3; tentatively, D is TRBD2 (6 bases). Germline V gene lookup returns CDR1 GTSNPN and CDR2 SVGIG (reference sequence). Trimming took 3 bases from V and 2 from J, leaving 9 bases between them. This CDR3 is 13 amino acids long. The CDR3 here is CAWRRGYTDTQYF. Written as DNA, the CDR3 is TGTGCCTGGAGGCGGGGATACACAGATACGCAGTATTTT.

CDR3 bases: TGCAGCGCCTTTGGACAGGGCGAGCAGTACTTC. Its protein product is CSAFGQGEQYF. The chain has TRBV29-1 and TRBJ2-5; 8 nucleotides match TRBD1. The DNA end favors TRBJ2-7, so the J call may be wrong. This CDR3 region has 11 residues. Per the germline V gene, CDR1 is SQVTM and CDR2 is ANQGSEA.

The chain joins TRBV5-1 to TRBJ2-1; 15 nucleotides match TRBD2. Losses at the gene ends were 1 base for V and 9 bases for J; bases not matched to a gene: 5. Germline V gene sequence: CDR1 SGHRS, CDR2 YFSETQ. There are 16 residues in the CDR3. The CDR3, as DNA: TGCGCCAGCAGCTTGTTGCCGGGACTAGCGGGAGGTGAGCAGTTCTTC. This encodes CASSLLPGLAGGEQFF.

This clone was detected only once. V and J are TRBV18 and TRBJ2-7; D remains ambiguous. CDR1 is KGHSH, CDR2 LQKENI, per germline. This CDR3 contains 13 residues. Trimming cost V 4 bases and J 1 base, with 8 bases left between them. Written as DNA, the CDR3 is TGTGCCAGCTCACTAGTTAGATCCTACGAGCAGTACTTC. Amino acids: CASSLVRSYEQYF.

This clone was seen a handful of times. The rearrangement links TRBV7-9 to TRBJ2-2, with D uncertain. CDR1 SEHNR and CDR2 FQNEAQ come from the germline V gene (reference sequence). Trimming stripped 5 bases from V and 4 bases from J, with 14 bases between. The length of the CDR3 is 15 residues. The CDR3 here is CASSPSLGPTGELFF. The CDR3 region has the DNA TGTGCCAGCAGCCCATCCCTAGGGCCCACCGGGGAGCTGTTTTTT.

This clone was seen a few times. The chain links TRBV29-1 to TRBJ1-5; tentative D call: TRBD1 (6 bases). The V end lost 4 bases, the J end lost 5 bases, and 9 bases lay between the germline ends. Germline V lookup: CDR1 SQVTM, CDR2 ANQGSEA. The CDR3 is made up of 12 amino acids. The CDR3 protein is CSVGDIDQPQHF. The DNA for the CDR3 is TGCAGCGTTGGGGACATTGATCAGCCCCAGCATTTT.

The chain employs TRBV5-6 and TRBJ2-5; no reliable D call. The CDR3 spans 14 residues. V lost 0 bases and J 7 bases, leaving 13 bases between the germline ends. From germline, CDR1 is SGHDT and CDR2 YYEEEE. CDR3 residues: CASSLAVGQWTQYF. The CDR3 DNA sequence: TGTGCCAGCAGCTTGGCTGTCGGCCAGTGGACCCAGTACTTC.